The next 31 T cell receptor beta chains were all read from a single sample in a study of early T cells in non-severe SARS-CoV-2 infection. TCRdb passed the 5' RACE reads through MiXCR, listing each CDR3 protein once. The sample yields 100,000 to 150,000 distinct CDR3 sequences, 14% to 15% seen once. The sequenced sample was whole blood. The receptors were sampled from an adult who was a healthcare worker with PCR-confirmed SARS-CoV-2 infection or an uninfected control (not recorded which).

A few counts support this clonotype. The chain recombines TRBV7-8 with TRBJ1-5; the D is unclear. The CDR3 covers 15 residues. Trimming took off 5 bases at V and 6 bases at J, with 17 bases between the two ends. In germline, CDR1 is SGHVS, CDR2 FQNEAQ. The CDR3 nucleotides read TGTGCCAGCAGCAAATTTGACCGGGAGGCTCAGCCCCAGCATTTT. It translates to CASSKFDREAQPQHF.

This clonotype was seen ten or more times. The chain carries TRBV30 and TRBJ1-5, with no clear D. The V and J ends lost 0 bases and 3 bases respectively, with 9 bases between them. This CDR3 has 14 amino acids. Germline values: CDR1 GTSNPN, CDR2 SVGIG (reference sequence). The CDR3 spells CAWSVNSNNQPQHF. DNA for the CDR3: TGTGCCTGGAGTGTGAACAGTAACAATCAGCCCCAGCATTTT.

This clonotype was detected only a few times. The chain has TRBV29-1 and TRBJ1-2; no clear D. Trimming stripped 4 bases from V and 4 bases from J, with 7 bases between. The CDR3 totals 11 residues. The germline CDR1 and CDR2 sequences are SQVTM and ANQGSEA. The CDR3 region is CSVGSGYGYTF. The DNA for the CDR3 is TGCAGCGTTGGATCGGGCTATGGCTACACCTTC.

This clonotype was observed a handful of times. The gene calls are TRBV19 and TRBJ1-5, with TRBD1 identical over 10 bases. The junction had 11 bases not matched to a gene; V was cut back by 5 bases and J by 4 bases. CDR1 is LNHDA and CDR2 is SQIVND in the germline V gene (reference sequence). The CDR3 loop spans 17 amino acids. The DNA for the CDR3 is TGTGCCAGTAGTGACCGGGACAGGGGTCACCTTAATCAGCCCCAGCATTTT. Amino acid sequence: CASSDRDRGHLNQPQHF.

The chain is built from TRBV3-1 and TRBJ1-4; D remains ambiguous. The V end was cut by 3 bases, the J end by 1 base, with 12 bases between. The CDR3 consists of 16 residues. CDR1 and CDR2 from the germline V gene are LGHDT and YNNKEL (reference sequence). CDR3 protein: CASSQLDGETNEKLFF. CDR3 DNA: TGTGCCAGCAGCCAGTTGGACGGAGAAACTAATGAAAAACTGTTTTTT.

There are a few counts of this clonotype. The rearrangement links TRBV27 to TRBJ1-1; a weak D match, TRBD1 (5 bases). This CDR3 region has 13 residues. V lost 8 bases, J lost 2 bases, and 12 bases lay in between. Germline values: CDR1 MNHEY, CDR2 SMNVEV (reference sequence). The CDR3, as DNA: TGTGCCAGCCGTCGGGACCTCAACACTGAAGCTTTCTTT. It codes for CASRRDLNTEAFF.

This clonotype was counted ten times or more. The genes are TRBV5-5 and TRBJ2-5; D call uncertain. From germline, CDR1 is SGHKS and CDR2 YYEKEE (reference sequence). The V and J ends lost 4 bases and 0 bases respectively, with 4 bases between them. The CDR3 has 12 amino acids. This CDR3 reads CASSPYQETQYF. The DNA for the CDR3 is TGTGCCAGCAGCCCGTACCAAGAGACCCAGTACTTC.

This clonotype occurred a few times. The rearrangement uses TRBV21-1 and TRBJ2-6; the table's D call of TRBD1 was not tested on the DNA. TRBV21-1 is listed as a pseudogene. This CDR3 spans 18 amino acids. The CDR3 region is CASSDPGQGYSGANVLTF. CDR3 coding DNA: TGTGCCAGCAGCGATCCGGGACAGGGCTACTCTGGGGCCAACGTCCTGACTTTC.

V and J are TRBV6-6 and TRBJ1-1; D is undetermined. Germline V CDR1 and CDR2: MNHNY, SVGAGI (reference sequence). The CDR3 covers 10 residues. Between the trimmed V and J ends, which lost 8 bases and 8 bases, there was a span of 9 bases. The DNA of the CDR3 is TGTGCCAGCGTGGGCGTAGAAGCTTTCTTT. Its protein is CASVGVEAFF.

This clonotype came up a few times. The rearrangement uses TRBV27 and TRBJ1-1, with D unclear. This CDR3 is 15 amino acids long. Germline V CDR1 and CDR2: MNHEY, SMNVEV (reference sequence). Trimming took 5 bases from V and 0 from J, leaving 13 bases between them. The CDR3 nucleotides are TGTGCCAGCAGTAAATTACAGACTTTGAACACTGAAGCTTTCTTT. Encoded protein: CASSKLQTLNTEAFF.

This clonotype was seen a few times. J is TRBJ1-2 and V is TRBV5-8; D not resolved. This CDR3 region has 12 residues. Per germline, CDR1 SGHTS and CDR2 YDEGEE. Trimming removed 0 bases from V and 4 bases from J, with 4 bases in between. The CDR3 nucleotides are TGTGCCAGCAGCTTGGCCGGCTATGGCTACACCTTC. This sequence encodes CASSLAGYGYTF.

This clonotype appeared a few times. The chain recombines TRBV12-3 or TRBV12-4 with TRBJ2-1, with D perhaps matching TRBD2 (5 bases). This CDR3 is built from 15 residues. V was pared by 2 bases and J by 4 bases, with 12 bases between. The CDR3 nucleotides read TGTGCCAGCAGTTTAACGGCGGGTTATTACAATGAGCAGTTCTTC. The encoded protein is CASSLTAGYYNEQFF.

V is TRBV7-9 and J is TRBJ1-1; no clear D gene. Germline V gene data show CDR1 as SEHNR and CDR2 as FQNEAQ (reference sequence). This CDR3 is 15 amino acids long. V was trimmed by 5 bases and J by 1 base, leaving 14 bases between them. CDR3 DNA sequence: TGTGCCAGCAGCCCACCTCTCCTGGGGAACACTGAAGCTTTCTTT. Amino acid sequence: CASSPPLLGNTEAFF.

The rearrangement joins TRBV7-2 to TRBJ2-3; D call uncertain. The CDR3 covers 12 residues. Per germline, CDR1 SGHTA and CDR2 FQGNSA. V lost 5 bases, J lost 7 bases, and 10 bases lay in between. The CDR3 nucleotides read TGTGCCAGCAGCCAAGGGCAGAATACGCAGTATTTT. Residues: CASSQGQNTQYF.

The sample holds a few counts of this clonotype. V gene TRBV2 combines with J gene TRBJ2-3; either TRBD1 or TRBD2 may fit D (5 bases each). Trimming left V 6 bases short and J 2 bases short, with 12 bases between. The CDR3 sequence is 14 residues long. Germline V lookup: CDR1 SNHLY, CDR2 FYNNEI. The CDR3 is CASRSRDPTDTQYF. In DNA form, the CDR3 reads TGTGCCAGCAGGTCCCGGGACCCCACAGATACGCAGTATTTT.

This sequence joins TRBV2 and TRBJ1-2, with D perhaps matching TRBD1 (5 bases). Germline values: CDR1 SNHLY, CDR2 FYNNEI. The ends were cut back, 0 bases at V and 6 bases at J, with 11 bases in the middle. The CDR3 spans 14 residues. CDR3 loop: CASSEAGEGDGYTF. The CDR3 region has the DNA TGTGCCAGCAGTGAAGCGGGGGAAGGTGATGGCTACACCTTC.

The genes are TRBV9 and TRBJ1-5; D remains unclear. V lost 3 bases to trimming and J lost 1 base, with 8 bases between them. Germline CDR1 reads SGDLS; CDR2 reads YYNGEE. The CDR3 runs 14 residues. CDR3: CASSASQSNQPQHF. The CDR3 bases are TGTGCCAGCAGCGCGTCTCAGAGCAATCAGCCCCAGCATTTT.

The chain uses TRBV6-1 and TRBJ1-3; D gene ambiguous. CDR1 is MNHNS, CDR2 SASEGT, per germline. CDR3 length: 12 residues. V lost 5 bases, J lost 6 bases, and 8 bases lay in between. Here the CDR3 DNA reads TGTGCCAGCAGTAGTGGGCTAAACACCATATATTTT. Translation gives CASSSGLNTIYF.

This clonotype was seen only a few times. V and J are TRBV29-1 and TRBJ1-1; no clear D gene. Germline V gene data show CDR1 as SQVTM and CDR2 as ANQGSEA. CDR3 length: 8 amino acids. Trimming removed 6 bases at V and 8 bases at J, with 4 bases between. The CDR3 DNA follows: TGCAGCGTGGACGAAGCTTTCTTT. It is translated as CSVDEAFF.

There are a few counts of this clonotype. V is TRBV7-8 and J is TRBJ2-1; TRBD2 agrees at 13 bases. The germline V gene has CDR1 SGHVS and CDR2 FQNEAQ. This CDR3 has 15 residues. Trimming cost V 5 bases and J 10 bases; bases outside gene matches: 8. The CDR3 loop is CASSPGTSGTPEQFF. CDR3 DNA: TGTGCCAGCAGCCCAGGGACTAGCGGGACCCCGGAGCAGTTCTTC.

The chain links TRBV7-2 to TRBJ2-3; D is uncertain. This CDR3 spans 13 amino acids. Trimming stripped 3 bases from V and 5 bases from J, with 9 bases between. Germline V CDR1 and CDR2: SGHTA, FQGNSA. CDR3 sequence: CASSFIRGDTQYF. CDR3 nucleotide sequence: TGTGCCAGCAGCTTTATTCGCGGAGATACGCAGTATTTT.

Only a few counts were recorded for this clonotype. The chain has TRBV11-2 and TRBJ1-2; D gene ambiguous. The V end was cut by 5 bases, the J end by 4 bases, with 14 bases between. CDR1 is SGHAT and CDR2 is FQNNGV in the germline V gene. This CDR3 contains 14 residues. CDR3 in DNA: TGTGCCAGCAGCCGCCAGCGGAGATCCTATGGCTACACCTTC. It encodes CASSRQRRSYGYTF.

This clonotype was detected only a few times. The CDR3 reads CASTSGDQAYNEQFF. The DNA for the CDR3 is TGTGCCAGCACTTCGGGGGACCAAGCCTACAATGAGCAGTTCTTC. The chain joins TRBV12-3 or TRBV12-4 to TRBJ2-1; D may be TRBD2 (6 bases). This CDR3 has 15 residues. The V and J ends lost 7 bases and 2 bases respectively, with 15 bases between them.

A few counts support this clonotype. The chain carries TRBV7-9 and TRBJ2-1; 8 nucleotides align to TRBD1. V shed 3 bases and J 7 bases; nucleotides not matched to a gene: 5. The germline CDR1 and CDR2 sequences are SEHNR and FQNEAQ (reference sequence). This CDR3 contains 14 residues. The CDR3 is CASSFLRGPNEQFF. DNA of the CDR3: TGTGCCAGCAGCTTTCTCAGGGGGCCGAATGAGCAGTTCTTC. The full variable domain, with the rest looked up from reference TRBV7-9 and TRBJ2-1, is DTGVSQNPRHKITKRGQNVTFRCDPISEHNRLYWYRQTLGQGPEFLTYFQNEAQLEKSRLLSDRFSAERPKGSFSTLEIQRTEQGDSAMYLCASSFLRGPNEQFFGPGTRLTVL.

This clonotype was recorded a few times. The gene calls are TRBV4-2 and TRBJ1-2, with 9 bases lining up with TRBD1. CDR1 LGHNA and CDR2 YNFKEQ come from the germline V gene. V lost 4 bases to trimming and J lost 0 bases; unmatched junction nucleotides: 3. CDR3 length equals 15 residues. CDR3 protein: CASSPDRGANYGYTF. The CDR3 bases are TGTGCCAGCAGCCCCGACAGGGGGGCTAACTATGGCTACACCTTC.

This clonotype was counted many times. The rearrangement links TRBV2 to TRBJ2-3; 13 bases are shared with TRBD2. The germline V gene encodes CDR1 SNHLY and CDR2 FYNNEI. The length of the CDR3 is 16 residues. Trimming took 7 bases from V and 2 from J; bases not matched to a gene: 6. This chain's CDR3 is CASTRLAGGPTDTQYF. In nucleotides, the CDR3 is TGTGCCAGCACGAGACTAGCGGGGGGCCCCACAGATACGCAGTATTTT. Based on the CDR3 plus reference TRBV2 and TRBJ2-3, the full variable domain is EPEVTQTPSHQVTQMGQEVILRCVPISNHLYFYWYRQILGQKVEFLVSFYNNEISEKSEIFDDQFSVERPDGSNFTLKIRSTKLEDSAMYFCASTRLAGGPTDTQYFGPGTRLTVL.

The V and J genes are TRBV9 and TRBJ2-1; 8 nucleotides agree with TRBD2. The germline CDR1 and CDR2 sequences are SGDLS and YYNGEE. The CDR3 is 15 amino acids. The J segment lost 7 bases and the V segment lost 0 bases, leaving 6 bases of the junction unmatched. CDR3 sequence reads: CASSVASGRSNEQFF. The CDR3 DNA reads TGTGCCAGCAGCGTAGCTAGCGGGCGCTCTAATGAGCAGTTCTTC.

At least ten counts were recorded for this clonotype. V gene TRBV6-1 combines with J gene TRBJ1-2, with 8 bases fitting TRBD1. With 7 bases clipped from V and 4 bases from J, the junction kept 20 bases outside the gene matches. The CDR3 has 18 amino acids. Per germline, CDR1 MNHNS and CDR2 SASEGT. Written as DNA, the CDR3 is TGTGCCAGCACCAGAGAAGGAGGTTTAGGACAGGGCTCCTATGGCTACACCTTC. Translated: CASTREGGLGQGSYGYTF.

The J gene is TRBJ1-1, the V gene TRBV2; D remains unclear. The germline V and J ends were trimmed by 5 bases and 11 bases, with 18 bases remaining between them. Germline lookup yields CDR1 SNHLY and CDR2 FYNNEI. The CDR3 length is 13 residues. The chain's CDR3 is CASSLRPIGEAFF. CDR3 DNA sequence: TGTGCCAGCAGTCTACGACCCATAGGTGAGGCTTTCTTT. Supplemented by reference TRBV2 and TRBJ1-1, the full variable domain reads EPEVTQTPSHQVTQMGQEVILRCVPISNHLYFYWYRQILGQKVEFLVSFYNNEISEKSEIFDDQFSVERPDGSNFTLKIRSTKLEDSAMYFCASSLRPIGEAFFGQGTRLTVV.

This clonotype was detected a few times. J is TRBJ1-5 and V is TRBV4-1; 8 bases line up with TRBD1. J lost 1 base, V lost 0 bases, and 11 bases had no gene match. The CDR3 has 19 amino acids. Germline CDR1 MGHRA, CDR2 YSYEKL. CDR3 region: CASSQEDTQGALSNQPQHF. The CDR3 DNA is TGCGCCAGCAGCCAAGAGGATACTCAGGGGGCTCTGAGCAATCAGCCCCAGCATTTT.

A few counts support this clonotype. The rearrangement joins TRBV7-9 to TRBJ2-2; 9 bases match TRBD1. The germline gives CDR1 SEHNR, CDR2 FQNEAQ (reference sequence). Trimming removed 7 bases from V and 5 bases from J; junction bases left unmatched: 8. The CDR3 is 15 residues long. The CDR3 DNA sequence: TGTGCCAGCACACCCGGGACAGGGTATACCGGGGAGCTGTTTTTT. This encodes CASTPGTGYTGELFF. Supplemented by reference TRBV7-9 and TRBJ2-2, the full variable domain reads DTGVSQNPRHKITKRGQNVTFRCDPISEHNRLYWYRQTLGQGPEFLTYFQNEAQLEKSRLLSDRFSAERPKGSFSTLEIQRTEQGDSAMYLCASTPGTGYTGELFFGEGSRLTVL.